Below, 8 T cell receptor beta chains from the same sample are listed, as sequenced in a study of identical twins. TCRdb reprocessed the 5' RACE reads via MiXCR and lists one record per CDR3 protein. Here the sample spans fewer than 250,000 distinct CDR3 sequences, roughly 9.4% being singletons. Sequences were obtained from memory (CD45RO+) T cells sorted from blood. The receptors come from a woman aged 18-29 years in good health.

This clonotype has just a few counts. The chain joins TRBV20-1 to TRBJ2-5; 14 bases match TRBD2. After removal of 5 bases from V and 9 bases from J, the junction contained 11 bases not matched to a gene. In germline, CDR1 is DFQATT, CDR2 SNEGSKA (reference sequence). CDR3 length: 15 amino acids. CDR3 coding DNA: TGCAGTGCTCGACCCGGGACTAGCGGGGGAGGGTCCCAGTACTTC. This encodes CSARPGTSGGGSQYF.

This clonotype was counted only a few times. V gene TRBV18 combines with J gene TRBJ2-5; 7 bases match TRBD1. Germline values: CDR1 KGHSH, CDR2 LQKENI. V was pared by 6 bases and J by 3 bases, with 10 bases of the junction left unmatched. This CDR3 is 15 amino acids long. The CDR3 nucleotides are TGTGCCAGCTCCTACCGACAGGGTTCGGAAGAGACCCAGTACTTC. Protein sequence: CASSYRQGSEETQYF. Together with reference TRBV18 and TRBJ2-5, the CDR3 gives the full variable domain: NAGVMQNPRHLVRRRGQEARLRCSPMKGHSHVYWYRQLPEEGLKFMVYLQKENIIDESGMPKERFSAEFPKEGPSILRIQQVVRGDSAAYFCASSYRQGSEETQYFGPGTRLLVL.

This clonotype was seen a few times. The chain links TRBV20-1 to TRBJ2-1; the D is unclear. Germline V gene sequence: CDR1 DFQATT, CDR2 SNEGSKA (reference sequence). This CDR3 is built from 11 residues. With 7 bases removed from V and 2 bases from J, the gap between germline ends came to 6 bases. CDR3 coding DNA: TGCAGTGTTGGGACCTACAATGAGCAGTTCTTC. Translated: CSVGTYNEQFF.

The chain has TRBV5-6 and TRBJ2-2; possibly TRBD1 or TRBD2 for D (5 bases each). CDR1 and CDR2 (germline): SGHDT, YYEEEE. The CDR3 sequence is 13 residues long. V was clipped by 6 bases and J by 6 bases, with 12 bases between them. The CDR3 spells CASTFWGPGELFF. CDR3 nucleotide sequence: TGTGCCAGCACTTTTTGGGGACCCGGGGAGCTGTTTTTT.

This clonotype was observed a handful of times. The chain joins TRBV20-1 to TRBJ1-1; tentatively, D is TRBD1 (5 bases). CDR3 size: 11 residues. Deletions cut 3 bases from V and 6 bases from J, with 8 bases between. Per the germline V gene, CDR1 is DFQATT and CDR2 is SNEGSKA (reference sequence). Here the CDR3 DNA reads TGCAGTGCTAGGGGGGATTCTGAAGCTTTCTTT. Protein: CSARGDSEAFF.

Ten or more counts support this clonotype. This chain connects TRBV7-9 to TRBJ2-5; no clear D. Looked up from germline, CDR1 is SEHNR and CDR2 is FQNEAQ (reference sequence). The V and J ends lost 2 bases and 5 bases respectively, with 3 bases between them. This CDR3 spans 11 amino acids. CDR3 sequence (DNA): TGTGCCAGCAGCTTATTGGAGACCCAGTACTTC. Protein product: CASSLLETQYF.

This rearrangement joins TRBV12-3 or TRBV12-4 to TRBJ2-4; D gene unclear. V was cut by 6 bases and J by 9 bases, with 21 bases left in between. This CDR3 spans 15 amino acids. CDR3 amino acids: CASSHTDGRVGIQYF. In DNA form, the CDR3 reads TGTGCCAGCAGCCATACGGACGGCCGAGTTGGCATTCAGTACTTC.

This clonotype was counted only a few times. This chain uses TRBV11-2 with TRBJ1-2, with a weak D call TRBD1 (5 bases). CDR1 and CDR2 (germline): SGHAT, FQNNGV. The V end lost 3 bases, the J end lost 2 bases, and 16 bases lay between the germline ends. The CDR3 totals 16 residues. The chain's CDR3 is CASSFIGAARNYGYTF. The CDR3 DNA is TGTGCCAGCAGCTTTATAGGGGCAGCGCGGAACTATGGCTACACCTTC.